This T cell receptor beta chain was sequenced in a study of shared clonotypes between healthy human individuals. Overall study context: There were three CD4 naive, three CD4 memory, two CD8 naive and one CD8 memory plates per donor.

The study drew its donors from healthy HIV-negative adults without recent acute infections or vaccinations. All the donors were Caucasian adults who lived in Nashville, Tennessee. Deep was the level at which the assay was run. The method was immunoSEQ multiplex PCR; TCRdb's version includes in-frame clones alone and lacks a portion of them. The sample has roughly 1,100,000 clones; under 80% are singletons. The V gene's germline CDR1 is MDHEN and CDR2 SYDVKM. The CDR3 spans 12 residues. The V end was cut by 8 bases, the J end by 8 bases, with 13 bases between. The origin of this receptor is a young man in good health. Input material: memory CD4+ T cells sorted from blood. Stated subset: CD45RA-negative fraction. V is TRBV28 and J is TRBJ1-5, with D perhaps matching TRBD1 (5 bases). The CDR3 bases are TGTGCCAGCTCCACGGGGGGGGAGCCCCAGCATTTT. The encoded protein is CASSTGGEPQHF.